Reported below is one T cell receptor beta chain. Its antigen remains unidentified. TCRdb independently ran MiXCR on the RACE reads; one entry per CDR3 protein. The sample holds more than 90,000 distinct CDR3 sequences, roughly 10% seen once. Germline loops: CDR1 DFQATT, CDR2 SNEGSKA (reference sequence). The CDR3 covers 12 residues. V shed 1 base and J shed 8 bases, with 9 bases lying between them. The sample belongs to a study of human T cells and chemical hapten exposure. Stated time point: patch test 2, 6 weeks after DPC sensitization. Treatment indicated: therapeutic diphenylcyclopropenone sensitization with weekly scalp DPC. Donation of samples came from alopecia patients who were 18 to 70 years old and suitable for DPC. Study-level points and caveats: Unchanged with DPC sensitization were TCRs above 1 in 1000 frequency. Counts of TCRs expanded at PT1 correlated positively with patch test score.

The clonotype comes from a woman aged 40 to 50 with alopecia areata. Some clones in this sample may be carry-over from other donors' samples. This specimen was whole blood, taken in connection with sensitization to the hapten diphenylcyclopropenone (DPC). The chain combines TRBV20-1 with TRBJ2-1; D gene unclear. CDR3 DNA: TGCAGTGCTAGAGCTCTCGGGTATGAGCAGTTCTTC. This gives the protein CSARALGYEQFF.